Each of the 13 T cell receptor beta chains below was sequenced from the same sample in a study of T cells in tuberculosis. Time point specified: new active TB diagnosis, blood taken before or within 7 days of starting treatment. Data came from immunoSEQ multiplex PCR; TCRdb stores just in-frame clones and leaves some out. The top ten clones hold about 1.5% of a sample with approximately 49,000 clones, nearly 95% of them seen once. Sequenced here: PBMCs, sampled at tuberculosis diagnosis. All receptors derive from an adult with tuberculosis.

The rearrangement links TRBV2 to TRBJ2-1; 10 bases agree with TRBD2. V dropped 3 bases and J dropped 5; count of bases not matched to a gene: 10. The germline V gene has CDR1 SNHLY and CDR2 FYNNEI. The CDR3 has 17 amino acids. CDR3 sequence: CASSEGALAGGDNEQFF. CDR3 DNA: TGTGCCAGCAGTGAGGGGGCATTAGCGGGAGGAGACAATGAGCAGTTCTTC.

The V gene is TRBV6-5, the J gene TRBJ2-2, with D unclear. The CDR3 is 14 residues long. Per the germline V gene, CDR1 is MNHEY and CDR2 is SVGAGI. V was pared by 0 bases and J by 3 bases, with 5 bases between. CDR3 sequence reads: CASSYSTDTGELFF. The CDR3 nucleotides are TGTGCCAGCAGTTACTCAACAGACACCGGGGAGCTGTTTTTT.

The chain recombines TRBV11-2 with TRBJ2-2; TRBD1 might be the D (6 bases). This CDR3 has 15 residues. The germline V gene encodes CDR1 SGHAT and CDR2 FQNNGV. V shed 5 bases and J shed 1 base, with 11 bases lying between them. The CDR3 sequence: CASSLGTRNTGELFF. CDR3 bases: TGTGCCAGCAGCCTCGGGACAAGGAACACCGGGGAGCTGTTTTTT.

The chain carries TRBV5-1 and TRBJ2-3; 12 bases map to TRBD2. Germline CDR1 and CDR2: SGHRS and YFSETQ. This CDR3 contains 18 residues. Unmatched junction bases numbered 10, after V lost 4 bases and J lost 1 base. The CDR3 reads CASSGGLAGSTRTDTQYF. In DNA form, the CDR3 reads TGCGCCAGCAGCGGGGGACTAGCGGGCTCGACCCGCACAGATACGCAGTATTTT.

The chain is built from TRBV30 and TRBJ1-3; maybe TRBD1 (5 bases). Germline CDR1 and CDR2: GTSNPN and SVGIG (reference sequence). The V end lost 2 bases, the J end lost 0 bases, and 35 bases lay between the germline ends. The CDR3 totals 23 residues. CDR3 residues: CAWSFPIGGKPAGPGPSGNTIYF. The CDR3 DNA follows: TGTGCCTGGAGTTTCCCTATAGGCGGTAAGCCTGCAGGGCCCGGACCCTCTGGAAACACCATATATTTT.

The CDR3 reads CAWSTGGHGYTF. The CDR3 coding sequence is TGTGCCTGGAGTACAGGGGGACATGGCTACACCTTC. The chain is built from TRBV30 and TRBJ1-2, with 8 positions matching TRBD1. CDR1 is GTSNPN and CDR2 is SVGIG in the germline V gene (reference sequence). The CDR3 covers 12 residues. Trimming cost V 2 bases and J 6 bases; bases outside gene matches: 2.

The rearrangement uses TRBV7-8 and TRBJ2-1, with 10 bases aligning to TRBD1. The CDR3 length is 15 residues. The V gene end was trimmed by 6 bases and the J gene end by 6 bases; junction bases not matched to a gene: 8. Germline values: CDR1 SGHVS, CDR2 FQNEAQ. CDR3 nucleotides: TGTGCCAGCAGTTACTCGACAGGGGGCTTCAATGAGCAGTTCTTC. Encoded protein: CASSYSTGGFNEQFF.

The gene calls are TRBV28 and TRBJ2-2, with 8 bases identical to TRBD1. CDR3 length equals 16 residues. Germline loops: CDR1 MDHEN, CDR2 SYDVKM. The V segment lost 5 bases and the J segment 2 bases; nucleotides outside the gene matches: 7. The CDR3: CASSPLDRVNTGELFF. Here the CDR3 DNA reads TGTGCCAGCAGTCCTTTGGACAGGGTAAACACCGGGGAGCTGTTTTTT.

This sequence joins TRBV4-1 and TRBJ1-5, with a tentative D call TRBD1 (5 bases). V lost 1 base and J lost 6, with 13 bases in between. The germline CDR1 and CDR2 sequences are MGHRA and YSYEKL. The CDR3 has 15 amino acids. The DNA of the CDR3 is TGCGCCAGCAGCCAAGTATCAGGGATCCGTCAGCCCCAGCATTTT. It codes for CASSQVSGIRQPQHF.

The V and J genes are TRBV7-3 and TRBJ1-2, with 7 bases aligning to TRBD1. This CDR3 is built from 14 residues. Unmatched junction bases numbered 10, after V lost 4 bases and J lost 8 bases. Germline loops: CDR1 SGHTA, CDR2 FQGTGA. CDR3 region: CASSSTGKEGGYTF. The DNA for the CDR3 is TGTGCCAGCAGCTCGACAGGGAAGGAAGGCGGCTACACCTTC.

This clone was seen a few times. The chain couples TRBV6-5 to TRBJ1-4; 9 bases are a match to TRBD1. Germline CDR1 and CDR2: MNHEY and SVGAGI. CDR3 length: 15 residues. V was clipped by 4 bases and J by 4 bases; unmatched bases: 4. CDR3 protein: CASSLDRGRNEKLFF. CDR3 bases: TGTGCCAGCAGTTTGGACAGGGGACGTAATGAAAAACTGTTTTTT.

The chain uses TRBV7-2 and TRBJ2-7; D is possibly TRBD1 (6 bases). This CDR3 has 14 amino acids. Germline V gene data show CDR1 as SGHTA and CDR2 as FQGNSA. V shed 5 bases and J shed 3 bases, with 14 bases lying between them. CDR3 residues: CASSAQTGFYEQYF. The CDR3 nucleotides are TGTGCCAGCAGCGCCCAAACAGGGTTCTACGAGCAGTACTTC. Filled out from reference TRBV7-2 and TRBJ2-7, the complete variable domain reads GAGVSQSPSNKVTEKGKDVELRCDPISGHTALYWYRQSLGQGLEFLIYFQGNSAPDKSGLPSDRFSAERTGGSVSTLTIQRTQQEDSAVYLCASSAQTGFYEQYFGPGTRLTVT.

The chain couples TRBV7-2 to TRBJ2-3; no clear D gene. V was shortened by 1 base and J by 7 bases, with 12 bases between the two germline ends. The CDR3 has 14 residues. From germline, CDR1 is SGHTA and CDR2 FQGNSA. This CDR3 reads CASSLDSGRNTQYF. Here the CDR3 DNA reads TGTGCCAGCAGCTTAGACTCTGGGCGTAATACGCAGTATTTT. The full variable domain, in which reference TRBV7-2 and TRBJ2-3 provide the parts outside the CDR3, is GAGVSQSPSNKVTEKGKDVELRCDPISGHTALYWYRQSLGQGLEFLIYFQGNSAPDKSGLPSDRFSAERTGGSVSTLTIQRTQQEDSAVYLCASSLDSGRNTQYFGPGTRLTVL.